This TCR beta chain appears in the sequencing data of a study of spatial heterogeneity in lung cancer. Trimming pared 0 bases from V and 1 base from J, leaving 15 bases between. The CDR3 consists of 16 residues. CDR1 DFQATT and CDR2 SNEGSKA come from the germline V gene (reference sequence). This clonotype was recorded at least ten times. Time point described: sample taken at primary tumor resection. From the 5' RACE reads, TCRdb called clonotypes with MiXCR, one entry per CDR3 protein. This sample carries 10,000 to 11,000 distinct CDR3 sequences, 6.1% of them seen once, and the ten largest clones take over 25%.

This clonotype was obtained from a male donor with early-stage non-small cell lung cancer. Sequencing was performed on normal lung tissue next to the tumor, taken at surgery. The rearrangement joins TRBV20-1 to TRBJ1-1; D unclear. In nucleotides, the CDR3 is TGCAGTGCTAGAGATCCCCCCGGAGGGCAGAACACTGAAGCTTTCTTT. The encoded protein is CSARDPPGGQNTEAFF.